These 12 T cell receptor beta chains came from one sample sequenced in a study of cytomegalovirus exposure and HLA in healthy donors. PCR involved 60 Vbeta and 13 Jbeta primers. TCRdb keeps only in-frame clones here, not all; method: immunoSEQ multiplex PCR. The repertoire holds about 160,000 clones, with 84% as singletons. Specimen: PBMCs. The receptors shown here come from a man between 45 and 60 years old in good health and CMV-seropositive.

The chain links TRBV5-1 to TRBJ1-4; a possible D gene is TRBD1 (6 bases). Per the germline V gene, CDR1 is SGHRS and CDR2 is YFSETQ. V was shortened by 2 bases and J by 5 bases, with 10 bases between the two germline ends. The CDR3 is 14 residues long. The CDR3: CASSFDRHNEKLFF. In nucleotides, the CDR3 is TGCGCCAGCAGCTTCGACAGGCACAATGAAAAACTGTTTTTT.

The chain combines TRBV5-1 with TRBJ2-4, with 7 bases identical to TRBD2. This CDR3 comprises 16 residues. Germline V gene lookup returns CDR1 SGHRS and CDR2 YFSETQ. Losses at the gene ends were 4 bases for V and 0 bases for J; bases not matched to a gene: 7. CDR3: CASSPTSVQAKNIQYF. The CDR3 DNA is TGCGCCAGCAGCCCCACTAGCGTCCAAGCCAAAAACATTCAGTACTTC.

The V call is TRBV6-5, the J call TRBJ1-5; TRBD1 agrees at 9 bases. The junction had 8 bases not matched to a gene; V was cut back by 2 bases and J by 15 bases. The CDR3 is made up of 13 amino acids. Germline assignment: CDR1 MNHEY and CDR2 SVGAGI. The CDR3 region has the DNA TGTGCCAGCAGTTACCGGACAGGGGCGGAATTGCATTTT. Translation gives CASSYRTGAELHF.

Remarks on this clone: Other DNA variants within this sample encode the same CDR3. V gene TRBV6-5 combines with J gene TRBJ1-1, with 7 nucleotides matching TRBD1. With V trimmed by 0 bases and J by 11 bases, 12 bases remained unmatched. The CDR3 extends over 15 amino acids. Germline V gene sequence: CDR1 MNHEY, CDR2 SVGAGI. The CDR3 nucleotides are TGTGCCAGCAGTTACTCTAACAGGGGACCGACGGAGGCTTTCTTT. It yields the protein CASSYSNRGPTEAFF.

V usage is TRBV5-1 and J usage is TRBJ1-2; 10 bases line up with TRBD1. Trimming removed 4 bases from V and 4 bases from J; junction bases left unmatched: 10. Germline V gene sequence: CDR1 SGHRS, CDR2 YFSETQ. This CDR3 contains 16 residues. CDR3 DNA sequence: TGCGCCAGCAGCATCCAATCCGGGACAGGGGTCTATGGCTACACCTTC. This gives the protein CASSIQSGTGVYGYTF.

This clone was counted a few times. The genes are TRBV27 and TRBJ2-3, with D perhaps TRBD1 (5 bases). V was clipped by 1 base and J by 0 bases, with 8 bases between them. There are 15 residues in the CDR3. Germline V CDR1 and CDR2: MNHEY, SMNVEV (reference sequence). CDR3: CASSLWGRSTDTQYF. The CDR3 nucleotides read TGTGCCAGCAGTTTATGGGGCAGGAGCACAGATACGCAGTATTTT.

The V and J genes are TRBV4-1 and TRBJ1-4; D remains ambiguous. The V gene lost 1 base and the J gene lost 5 bases, with 11 bases spanning the gap. The length of the CDR3 is 15 residues. Germline CDR1 is MGHRA and CDR2 is YSYEKL. The CDR3 nucleotides read TGCGCCAGCAGCCAAGGGGAGATGGGGAATGAAAAACTGTTTTTT. Amino acid sequence: CASSQGEMGNEKLFF.

V is TRBV6-5 and J is TRBJ1-1; 9 positions agree with TRBD1. The V gene's germline CDR1 is MNHEY and CDR2 SVGAGI. This CDR3 contains 15 residues. Germline trimming cut 2 bases from V and 4 bases from J; bases unmatched to any gene: 5. CDR3 region: CASSYGTGRFTEAFF. In DNA form, the CDR3 reads TGTGCCAGCAGTTACGGGACAGGGCGGTTCACTGAAGCTTTCTTT.

The V gene is TRBV7-9, the J gene TRBJ2-1, with TRBD2 matching 9 bases. The V gene's germline CDR1 is SEHNR and CDR2 FQNEAQ (reference sequence). This CDR3 is 15 amino acids long. V gave up 7 bases and J gave up 6 bases; unmatched junction bases: 10. The CDR3 sequence: CASNIHSGGTNEQFF. CDR3 bases: TGTGCCAGCAACATCCACAGCGGGGGGACCAATGAGCAGTTCTTC.

The rearrangement uses TRBV6-5 and TRBJ2-1; D is ambiguous. Germline V gene lookup returns CDR1 MNHEY and CDR2 SVGAGI. This CDR3 is built from 15 residues. V was cut by 6 bases and J by 0 bases, with 12 bases left in between. The chain's CDR3 is CASRADSSSYNEQFF. The CDR3 DNA reads TGTGCCAGCAGGGCAGACTCGAGCTCCTACAATGAGCAGTTCTTC.

The rearrangement uses TRBV6-6 and TRBJ1-5, with 7 nucleotides matching TRBD1. CDR1 and CDR2 (germline): MNHNY, SVGAGI (reference sequence). V was pared by 3 bases and J by 1 base, with 3 bases of the junction left unmatched. CDR3 length equals 15 residues. CDR3 region: CASSYRQGSNQPQHF. The DNA for the CDR3 is TGTGCCAGCAGTTATCGACAGGGCAGCAATCAGCCCCAGCATTTT.

The chain combines TRBV30 with TRBJ2-2; 8 positions agree with TRBD2. CDR3 length: 14 residues. The germline gives CDR1 GTSNPN, CDR2 SVGIG (reference sequence). Trimming cost V 5 bases and J 0 bases; bases outside gene matches: 2. The CDR3 coding sequence is TGTGCCTGGGAGGGACTAGCGAACACCGGGGAGCTGTTTTTT. Translation: CAWEGLANTGELFF. Full variable domain (missing parts from reference TRBV30 and TRBJ2-2): SQTIHQWPATLVQPVGSPLSLECTVEGTSNPNLYWYRQAAGRGLQLLFYSVGIGQISSEVPQNLSASRPQDRQFILSSKKLLLSDSGFYLCAWEGLANTGELFFGEGSRLTVL.